A single sample gave rise to the 15 T cell receptor beta chains below, sequenced in a study of blood T cells in healthy people across ages. Combining a sample-barcoded 5' primer with a J-beta primer mix, a second PCR ran for 7 to 11 cycles. TCRdb re-called the 5' RACE reads through MiXCR, storing one row per CDR3 protein. The sample includes some 1.5 million distinct CDR3 sequences, 35% to 45% of them seen just once. Input material: blood. These receptors were taken from a woman under 30 in good health.

The table lists this clonotype with a few counts. This chain joins TRBV20-1 and TRBJ2-3; TRBD2 aligns across 7 bases. From germline, CDR1 is DFQATT and CDR2 SNEGSKA (reference sequence). Trimming at V came to 5 bases and at J to 3 bases, leaving 20 bases not matched to a gene. The CDR3 length is 18 residues. The CDR3, as DNA: TGCAGTGCTCCCCCCGACGTCGCGGGAGCCGATTTTACAGATACGCAGTATTTT. Residues: CSAPPDVAGADFTDTQYF.

The J gene is TRBJ2-7, the V gene TRBV28; maybe TRBD2 (5 bases). Trimming left V 4 bases short and J 7 bases short, with 26 bases between. The CDR3 is 17 amino acids. Looked up from germline, CDR1 is MDHEN and CDR2 is SYDVKM. The CDR3 region is CASSSDKRHPSYNEQYF. CDR3 DNA sequence: TGTGCCAGCAGTTCAGATAAGCGGCACCCCTCCTACAATGAGCAGTACTTC.

The chain joins TRBV10-1 to TRBJ1-6; 7 bases fit TRBD1. The germline V gene encodes CDR1 WNHNN and CDR2 SYGVQD (reference sequence). Losses at the gene ends were 6 bases for V and 10 bases for J; bases not matched to a gene: 6. This CDR3 is built from 13 residues. CDR3 loop: CASRETGRSPLHF. For the CDR3, the DNA is TGCGCCAGCAGAGAGACAGGGAGGTCACCCCTCCACTTT.

The chain employs TRBV5-1 and TRBJ2-5; 7 bases line up with TRBD2. V shed 3 bases, J shed 3 bases, and the junction held 11 bases outside the gene matches. CDR3 length: 16 amino acids. Looked up from germline, CDR1 is SGHRS and CDR2 is YFSETQ. The CDR3 nucleotides are TGCGCCAGCAGCTCGCCTGGGAGGGAGCGTAAAGAGACCCAGTACTTC. This encodes CASSSPGRERKETQYF.

This clonotype was detected a few times. V is TRBV4-3 and J is TRBJ2-1, with 9 nucleotides matching TRBD2. J lost 1 base, V lost 2 bases, and 6 bases had no gene match. The germline V gene has CDR1 LGHNA and CDR2 YSLEER. The CDR3 contains 17 residues. In DNA form, the CDR3 reads TGCGCCAGCAGCCAAAAGGTAGCGGGAGTTTCCTACAATGAGCAGTTCTTC. It codes for CASSQKVAGVSYNEQFF.

This clonotype was counted between two and nine times. The chain recombines TRBV6-5 with TRBJ2-1, with D maybe TRBD2 (6 bases). This CDR3 has 13 amino acids. Per the germline V gene, CDR1 is MNHEY and CDR2 is SVGAGI. Trimming stripped 1 base from V and 6 bases from J, with 7 bases between. CDR3 protein: CASSYWRGNEQFF. The CDR3 coding sequence is TGTGCCAGCAGTTACTGGCGGGGCAATGAGCAGTTCTTC.

The table lists this clonotype with many counts. This chain uses TRBV7-6 with TRBJ2-7; 7 nucleotides agree with TRBD1. V lost 4 bases to trimming and J lost 0 bases; unmatched junction nucleotides: 6. The CDR3 sequence is 15 residues long. Looked up from germline, CDR1 is SGHVS and CDR2 is FNYEAQ. Here the CDR3 reads CASSSTGDFSYEQYF. CDR3 bases: TGTGCCAGCAGCTCTACAGGGGATTTCTCCTACGAGCAGTACTTC.

The chain is built from TRBV12-3 or TRBV12-4 and TRBJ1-1; no firm D call. The V and J ends lost 0 bases and 2 bases respectively, with 7 bases between them. This CDR3 spans 14 amino acids. CDR3 in amino acids: CASSLAQINTEAFF. CDR3 coding DNA: TGTGCCAGCAGTTTAGCACAGATTAACACTGAAGCTTTCTTT.

V usage is TRBV10-3 and J usage is TRBJ2-7; D possibly corresponds to TRBD2 (5 bases). CDR3 size: 15 residues. Germline assignment: CDR1 ENHRY and CDR2 SYGVKD. V lost 2 bases and J 5 bases, leaving 16 bases between the germline ends. In DNA, the CDR3 is TGTGCCATCAGTGAGCCCTATACTAGGCTCCACGAGCAGTACTTC. The encoded protein is CAISEPYTRLHEQYF.

The chain couples TRBV6-2 or TRBV6-3 to TRBJ2-3; 11 nucleotides align to TRBD2. Germline lookup yields CDR1 MNHEY and CDR2 SVGEGT. The CDR3 sequence is 14 residues long. V shed 8 bases, J shed 5 bases, and the junction held 6 bases outside the gene matches. The CDR3 region is CASLLAGGGDTQYF. CDR3 coding DNA: TGTGCCAGCCTTCTAGCGGGAGGTGGAGATACGCAGTATTTT.

The chain recombines TRBV20-1 with TRBJ2-1; a possible D gene is TRBD1 (6 bases). Germline loops: CDR1 DFQATT, CDR2 SNEGSKA (reference sequence). The V and J ends lost 3 bases and 4 bases respectively, with 13 bases between them. CDR3 length: 14 residues. The chain's CDR3 is CSARAGTPYNEQFF. As DNA, the CDR3 is TGCAGTGCTAGGGCTGGGACACCTTACAATGAGCAGTTCTTC.

The V gene is TRBV4-3, the J gene TRBJ2-3; TRBD2 matches 10 bases. CDR1 LGHNA and CDR2 YSLEER come from the germline V gene. This CDR3 contains 18 residues. V gave up 1 base and J gave up 2 bases; unmatched junction bases: 9. The CDR3 region is CASSQVVSLAGSTDTQYF. CDR3 coding DNA: TGCGCCAGCAGCCAAGTTGTCTCACTAGCGGGATCCACAGATACGCAGTATTTT.

This rearrangement joins TRBV2 to TRBJ1-2; 12 bases map to TRBD1. The CDR3 sequence is 16 residues long. The junction had 10 bases not matched to a gene; V was cut back by 5 bases and J by 6 bases. Per the germline V gene, CDR1 is SNHLY and CDR2 is FYNNEI. The CDR3 DNA is TGTGCCAGCAGTTCCGGCGGGGACAGGGGGCGCGATGGCTACACCTTC. Translation gives CASSSGGDRGRDGYTF.

The chain links TRBV18 to TRBJ1-1; possible D gene TRBD1, 5 bases. Germline-derived CDR1 and CDR2 are KGHSH and LQKENI. Trimming left V 4 bases short and J 4 bases short, with 16 bases between. The length of the CDR3 is 15 residues. The chain's CDR3 is CASSRPAGEGTEAFF. CDR3 nucleotide sequence: TGTGCCAGCTCACGCCCGGCGGGGGAGGGCACTGAAGCTTTCTTT.

V usage is TRBV7-2 and J usage is TRBJ2-3, with D perhaps assigned TRBD1 or TRBD2 (6 bases each). Trimming stripped 6 bases from V and 0 bases from J, with 16 bases between. Germline V CDR1 and CDR2: SGHTA, FQGNSA. This CDR3 contains 16 residues. DNA for the CDR3: TGTGCCAGCAGTCCTTCGGCGGGACAAAGCACAGATACGCAGTATTTT. It yields the protein CASSPSAGQSTDTQYF.